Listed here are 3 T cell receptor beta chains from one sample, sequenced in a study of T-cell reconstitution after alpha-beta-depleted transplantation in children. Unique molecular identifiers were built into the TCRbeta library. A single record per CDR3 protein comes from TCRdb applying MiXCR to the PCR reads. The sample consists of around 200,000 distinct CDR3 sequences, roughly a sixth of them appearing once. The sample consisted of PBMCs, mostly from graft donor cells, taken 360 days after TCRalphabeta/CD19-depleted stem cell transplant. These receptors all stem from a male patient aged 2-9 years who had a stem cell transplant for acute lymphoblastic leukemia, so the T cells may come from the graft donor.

The CDR3 coding sequence is TGTGCCAGCAGTTTGAGGGGGCTTGAAAAACTGTTTTTT. This gives the protein CASSLRGLEKLFF. The V call is TRBV27, the J call TRBJ1-4, with 7 bases identical to TRBD1. V gave up 3 bases and J gave up 7 bases; unmatched junction bases: 2. This CDR3 has 13 amino acids. The germline V gene encodes CDR1 MNHEY and CDR2 SMNVEV (reference sequence).

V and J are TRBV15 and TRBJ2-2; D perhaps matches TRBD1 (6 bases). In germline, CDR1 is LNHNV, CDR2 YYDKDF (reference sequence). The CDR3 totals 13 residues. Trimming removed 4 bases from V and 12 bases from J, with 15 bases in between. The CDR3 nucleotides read TGTGCCACCAGCACCCTTGGGGGCGATAAGCTGTTTTTT. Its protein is CATSTLGGDKLFF.

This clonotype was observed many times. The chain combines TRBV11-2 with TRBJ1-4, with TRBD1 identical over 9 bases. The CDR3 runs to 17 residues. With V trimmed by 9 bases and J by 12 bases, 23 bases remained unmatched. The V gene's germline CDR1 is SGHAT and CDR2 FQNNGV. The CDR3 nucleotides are TGTGCCAGTTCCCCCGGCCAGTTGGAAGACAGGGGGGACGAACTGTTTTTT. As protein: CASSPGQLEDRGDELFF.